In its sample, the clone carrying this TCR beta chain was seen many times. This sample is drawn from a study of human T cells and chemical hapten exposure. This CDR3 contains 15 residues. V lost 1 base and J 13 bases, leaving 17 bases between the germline ends. CDR1 is SEHNR, CDR2 FQNEAQ, per germline (reference sequence). Time point here: patch test 1, 2 weeks after DPC sensitization. Documented treatment: therapeutic diphenylcyclopropenone sensitization with weekly scalp DPC. Blood, whole and unfractionated, served as the source for total RNA extraction. The drawing of blood occurred before each patch test was applied. Sample donors consisted of patients with alopecia, aged 18 to 70 years, who were suitable for DPC. Individual cDNA molecules in this library carried unique molecular identifiers. TCRdb processed the RACE reads anew with MiXCR; each CDR3 protein has one entry. Among approximately 52,000 distinct CDR3 sequences, more than 9.5% were seen once, and the ten largest hold approximately 2%.

V gene TRBV7-9 combines with J gene TRBJ1-6; D gene ambiguous. The sample consisted of whole blood, taken in connection with sensitization to the hapten diphenylcyclopropenone (DPC). The TCR comes from a woman aged 40 to 50 with alopecia areata. Some clones in this sample may be carry-over from other donors' samples. The CDR3 here is CASSLGFAGLSPLHF. The DNA of the CDR3 is TGTGCCAGCAGCTTAGGATTTGCAGGCCTCAGCCCCCTCCACTTT. The full variable domain, its missing parts supplied by reference TRBV7-9 and TRBJ1-6, is DTGVSQNPRHKITKRGQNVTFRCDPISEHNRLYWYRQTLGQGPEFLTYFQNEAQLEKSRLLSDRFSAERPKGSFSTLEIQRTEQGDSAMYLCASSLGFAGLSPLHFGNGTRLTVT.